The clone carrying this T cell receptor beta chain was seen a handful of times. Its antigen remains unknown. This CDR3 contains 13 residues. Germline values: CDR1 MNHEY, CDR2 SVGAGI. The V end lost 5 bases, the J end lost 9 bases, and 16 bases lay between the germline ends. This sample is part of a study of cytomegalovirus exposure and HLA in healthy donors. Overall study context: An earlier analysis identified more than 90 million unique TCR beta sequences in 150 million to 200 million T cells.

Both 60 Vbeta primers and 13 Jbeta primers went into the PCR. Here immunoSEQ multiplex PCR was the method, and the copy in TCRdb shows in-frame clones only, minus some. The sample lists 200,000 or so clones, 82% seen once, with over 5% in the top ten. Notes on the study in general: Per published accounts, TCR beta sequences correctly predicted the HLA-A and HLA-B alleles of most subjects. The study listed 150 to 200 cytomegalovirus-associated TCR beta chains.

The rearrangement links TRBV6-5 to TRBJ1-2, with D maybe TRBD1 (5 bases). Input material: PBMCs. The source of this sequence is a woman in her 50s in good health and CMV-seropositive. The CDR3 DNA is TGTGCCAGCAGTCCCGGACCCCAGGGCAGCTACACCTTC. The encoded protein is CASSPGPQGSYTF.